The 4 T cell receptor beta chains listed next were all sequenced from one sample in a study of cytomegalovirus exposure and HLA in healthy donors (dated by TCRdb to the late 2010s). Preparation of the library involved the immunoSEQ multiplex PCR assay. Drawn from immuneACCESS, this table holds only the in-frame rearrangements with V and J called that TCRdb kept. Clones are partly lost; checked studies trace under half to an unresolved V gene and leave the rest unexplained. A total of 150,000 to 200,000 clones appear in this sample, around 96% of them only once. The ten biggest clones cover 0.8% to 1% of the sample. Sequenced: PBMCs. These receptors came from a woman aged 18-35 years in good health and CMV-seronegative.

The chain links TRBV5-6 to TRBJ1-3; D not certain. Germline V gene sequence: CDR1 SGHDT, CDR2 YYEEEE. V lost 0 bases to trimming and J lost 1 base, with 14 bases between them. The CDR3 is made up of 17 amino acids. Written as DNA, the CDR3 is TGTGCCAGCAGCTTGGTGGAGGGAACCCGATCTGGAAACACCATATATTTT. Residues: CASSLVEGTRSGNTIYF. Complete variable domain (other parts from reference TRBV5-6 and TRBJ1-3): DAGVTQSPTHLIKTRGQQVTLRCSPKSGHDTVSWYQQALGQGPQFIFQYYEEEERQRGNFPDRFSGHQFPNYSSELNVNALLLGDSALYLCASSLVEGTRSGNTIYFGEGSWLTVV.

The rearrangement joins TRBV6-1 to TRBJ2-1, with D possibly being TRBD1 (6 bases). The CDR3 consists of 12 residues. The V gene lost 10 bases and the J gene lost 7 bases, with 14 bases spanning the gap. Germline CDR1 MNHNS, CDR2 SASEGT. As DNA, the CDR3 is TGTGCCATCATAACCAGGGGAAATGAGCAGTTCTTC. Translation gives CAIITRGNEQFF.

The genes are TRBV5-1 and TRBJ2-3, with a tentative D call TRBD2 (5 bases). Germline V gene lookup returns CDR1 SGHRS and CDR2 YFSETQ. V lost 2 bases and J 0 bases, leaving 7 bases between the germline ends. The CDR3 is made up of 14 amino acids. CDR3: CASSLRTSTDTQYF. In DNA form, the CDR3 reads TGCGCCAGCAGCTTACGGACTAGCACAGATACGCAGTATTTT.

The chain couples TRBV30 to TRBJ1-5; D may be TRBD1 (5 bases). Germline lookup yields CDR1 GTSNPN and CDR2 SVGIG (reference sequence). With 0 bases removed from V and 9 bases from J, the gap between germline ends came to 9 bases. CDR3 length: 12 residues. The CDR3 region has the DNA TGTGCCTGGAGTGTATCCGGGGGGCCCCAGCATTTT. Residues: CAWSVSGGPQHF.